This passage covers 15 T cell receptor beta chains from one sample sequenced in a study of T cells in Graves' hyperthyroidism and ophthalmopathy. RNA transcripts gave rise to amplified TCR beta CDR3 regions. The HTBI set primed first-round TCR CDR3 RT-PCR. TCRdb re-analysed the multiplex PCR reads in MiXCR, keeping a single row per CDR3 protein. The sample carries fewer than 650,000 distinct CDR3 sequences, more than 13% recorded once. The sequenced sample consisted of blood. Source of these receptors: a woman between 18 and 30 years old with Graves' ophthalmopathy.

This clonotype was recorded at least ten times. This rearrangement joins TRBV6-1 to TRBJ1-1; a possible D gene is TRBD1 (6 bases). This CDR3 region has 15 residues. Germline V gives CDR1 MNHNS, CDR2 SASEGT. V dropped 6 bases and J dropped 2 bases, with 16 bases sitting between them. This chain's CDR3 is CASSYRVVSNTEAFF. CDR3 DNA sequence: TGTGCCAGCAGCTACAGGGTTGTTAGTAACACTGAAGCTTTCTTT.

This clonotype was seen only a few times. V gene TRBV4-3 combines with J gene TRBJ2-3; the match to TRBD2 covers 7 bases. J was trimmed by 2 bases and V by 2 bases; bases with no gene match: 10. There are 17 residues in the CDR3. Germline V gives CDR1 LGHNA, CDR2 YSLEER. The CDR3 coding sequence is TGCGCCAGCAGCCAATATGGTCCGGGAGGAAACACAGATACGCAGTATTTT. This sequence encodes CASSQYGPGGNTDTQYF.

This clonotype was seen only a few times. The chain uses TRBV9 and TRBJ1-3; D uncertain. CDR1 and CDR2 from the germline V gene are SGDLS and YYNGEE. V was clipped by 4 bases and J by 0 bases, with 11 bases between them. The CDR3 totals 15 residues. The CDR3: CASSPWRSSGNTIYF. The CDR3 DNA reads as TGTGCCAGCAGCCCCTGGCGGAGCTCTGGAAACACCATATATTTT.

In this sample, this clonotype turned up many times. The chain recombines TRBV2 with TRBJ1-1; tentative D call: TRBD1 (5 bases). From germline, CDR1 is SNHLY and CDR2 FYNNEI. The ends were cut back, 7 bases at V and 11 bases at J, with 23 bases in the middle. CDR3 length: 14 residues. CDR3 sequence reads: CASILPPAGTGAFF. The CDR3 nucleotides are TGTGCCAGCATCCTCCCCCCGGCAGGGACGGGGGCTTTCTTT.

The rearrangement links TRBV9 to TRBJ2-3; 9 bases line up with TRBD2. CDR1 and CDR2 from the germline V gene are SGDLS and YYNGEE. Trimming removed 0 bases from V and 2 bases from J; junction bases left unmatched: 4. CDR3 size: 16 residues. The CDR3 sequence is CASSVGLAGPTDTQYF. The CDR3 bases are TGTGCCAGCAGCGTAGGGCTAGCGGGACCCACAGATACGCAGTATTTT.

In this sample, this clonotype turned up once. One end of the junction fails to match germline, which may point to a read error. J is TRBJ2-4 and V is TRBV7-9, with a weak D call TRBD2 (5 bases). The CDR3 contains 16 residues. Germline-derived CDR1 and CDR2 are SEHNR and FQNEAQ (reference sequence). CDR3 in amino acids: CASSSTRHLAKDIQYF. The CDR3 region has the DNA TGTGCCAGCAGCTCCACTCGCCATCTAGCCAAAGACATTCAGTACTTC.

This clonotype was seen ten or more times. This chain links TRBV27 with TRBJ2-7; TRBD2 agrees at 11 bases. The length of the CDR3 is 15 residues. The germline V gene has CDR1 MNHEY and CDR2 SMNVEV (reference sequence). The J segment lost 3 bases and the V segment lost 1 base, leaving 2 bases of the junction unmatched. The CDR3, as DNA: TGTGCCAGCAGTTTATTGACTAGCGGGGTCTACGAGCAGTACTTC. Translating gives CASSLLTSGVYEQYF.

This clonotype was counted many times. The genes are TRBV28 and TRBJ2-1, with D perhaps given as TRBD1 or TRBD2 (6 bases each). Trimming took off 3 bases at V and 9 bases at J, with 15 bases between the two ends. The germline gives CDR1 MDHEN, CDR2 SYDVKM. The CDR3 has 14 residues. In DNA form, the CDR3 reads TGTGCCAGCAGTTTCGGAGGGGGTCTGGGTGAGCAGTTCTTC. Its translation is CASSFGGGLGEQFF. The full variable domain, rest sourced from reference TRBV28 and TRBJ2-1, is DVKVTQSSRYLVKRTGEKVFLECVQDMDHENMFWYRQDPGLGLRLIYFSYDVKMKEKGDIPEGYSVSREKKERFSLILESASTNQTSMYLCASSFGGGLGEQFFGPGTRLTVL.

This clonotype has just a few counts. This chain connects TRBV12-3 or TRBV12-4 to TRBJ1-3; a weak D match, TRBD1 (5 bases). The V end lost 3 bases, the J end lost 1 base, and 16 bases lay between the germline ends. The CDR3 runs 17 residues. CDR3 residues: CASSFVAGRSSGNTIYF. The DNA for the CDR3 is TGTGCCAGCAGTTTTGTAGCGGGGCGGTCTTCTGGAAACACCATATATTTT.

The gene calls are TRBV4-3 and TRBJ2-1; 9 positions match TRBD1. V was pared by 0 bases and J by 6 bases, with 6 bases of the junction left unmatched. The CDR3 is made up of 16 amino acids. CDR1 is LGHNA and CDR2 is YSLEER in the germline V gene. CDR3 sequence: CASSQDGTGFCNEQFF. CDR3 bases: TGCGCCAGCAGCCAAGATGGGACAGGGTTCTGCAATGAGCAGTTCTTC.

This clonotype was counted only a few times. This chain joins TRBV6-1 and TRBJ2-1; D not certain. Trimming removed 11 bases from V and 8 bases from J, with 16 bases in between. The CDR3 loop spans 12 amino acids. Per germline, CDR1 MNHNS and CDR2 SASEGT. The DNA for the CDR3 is TGTGCCGCCTTGAGCCCCACCGATGAGCAGTTCTTC. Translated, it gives CAALSPTDEQFF.

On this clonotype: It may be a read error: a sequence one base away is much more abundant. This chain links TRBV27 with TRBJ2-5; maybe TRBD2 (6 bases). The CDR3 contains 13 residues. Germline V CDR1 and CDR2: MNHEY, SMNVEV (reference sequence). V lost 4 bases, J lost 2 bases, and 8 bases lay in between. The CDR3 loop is CASSWEAQETQYF. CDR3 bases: TGTGCCAGCAGTTGGGAGGCACAAGAGACCCAGTACTTC.

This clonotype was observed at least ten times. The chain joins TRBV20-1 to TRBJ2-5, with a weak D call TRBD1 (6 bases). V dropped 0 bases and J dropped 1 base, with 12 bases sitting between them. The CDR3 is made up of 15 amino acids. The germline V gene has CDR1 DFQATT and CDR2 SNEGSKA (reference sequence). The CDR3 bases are TGCAGTGCTAGAGATTTGAGGACAGTCCAAGAGACCCAGTACTTC. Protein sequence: CSARDLRTVQETQYF.

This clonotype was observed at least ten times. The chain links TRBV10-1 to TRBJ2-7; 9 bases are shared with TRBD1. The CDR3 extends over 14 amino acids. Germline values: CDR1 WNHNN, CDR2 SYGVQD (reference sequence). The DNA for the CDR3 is TGCGGCGCCGGGGGACAGGGAATCTCCTACGAGCAGTACTTC. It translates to CGAGGQGISYEQYF.

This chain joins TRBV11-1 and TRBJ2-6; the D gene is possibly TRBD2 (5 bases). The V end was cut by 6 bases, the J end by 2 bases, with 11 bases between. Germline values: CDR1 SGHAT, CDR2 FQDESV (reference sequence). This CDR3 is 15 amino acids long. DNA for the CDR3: TGTGCCAGCAGTTTTAGCGTCACTGGGGCCAACGTCCTGACTTTC. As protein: CASSFSVTGANVLTF.